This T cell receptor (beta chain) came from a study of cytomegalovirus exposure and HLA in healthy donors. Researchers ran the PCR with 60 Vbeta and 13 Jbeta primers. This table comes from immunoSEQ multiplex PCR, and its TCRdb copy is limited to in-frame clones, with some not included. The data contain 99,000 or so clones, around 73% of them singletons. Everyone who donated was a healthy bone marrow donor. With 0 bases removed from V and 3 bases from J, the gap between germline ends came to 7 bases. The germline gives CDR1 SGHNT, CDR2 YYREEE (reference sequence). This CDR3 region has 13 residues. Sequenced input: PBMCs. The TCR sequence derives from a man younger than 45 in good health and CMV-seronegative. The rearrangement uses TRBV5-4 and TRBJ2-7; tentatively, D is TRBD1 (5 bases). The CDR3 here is CASSLDRYYEQYF. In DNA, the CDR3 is TGTGCCAGCAGCTTGGACAGGTACTACGAGCAGTACTTC.